Listed here are 3 T cell receptor beta chains from one sample, sequenced in a study of blood T cell repertoires in COVID-19. Here immunoSEQ multiplex PCR was the method, and the copy in TCRdb shows in-frame clones only, minus some. Seen here are more than 250,000 clones, approximately 87% observed once, and the top ten hold 8.6%. Sequencing was done on a sample of peripheral blood. These receptor sequences come from a human donor in a cohort sampled during active COVID-19.

The chain links TRBV5-1 to TRBJ1-3; TRBD1 is a possible D gene (5 bases). The CDR3 is 16 residues long. Trimming cost V 0 bases and J 4 bases, with 14 bases left between them. Germline assignment: CDR1 SGHRS and CDR2 YFSETQ. The chain's CDR3 is CASSLGLAGQGNTIYF. The CDR3 coding sequence is TGCGCCAGCAGCTTGGGGTTGGCAGGACAAGGAAACACCATATATTTT. Full variable domain (remainder filled in from reference TRBV5-1 and TRBJ1-3): KAGVTQTPRYLIKTRGQQVTLSCSPISGHRSVSWYQQTPGQGLQFLFEYFSETQRNKGNFPGRFSGRQFSNSRSEMNVSTLELGDSALYLCASSLGLAGQGNTIYFGEGSWLTVV.

The chain carries TRBV27 and TRBJ2-4; TRBD1 agrees at 7 bases. The germline CDR1 and CDR2 sequences are MNHEY and SMNVEV (reference sequence). The CDR3 covers 14 residues. V shed 4 bases and J 8 bases; nucleotides not matched to a gene: 8. This chain's CDR3 is CASSSRQGRDIQYF. CDR3 sequence (DNA): TGTGCCAGCAGTTCAAGACAGGGACGGGACATTCAGTACTTC.

The chain joins TRBV19 to TRBJ1-5; D is perhaps TRBD1 (5 bases). In germline, CDR1 is LNHDA, CDR2 SQIVND (reference sequence). V lost 6 bases and J lost 4, with 10 bases in between. This CDR3 region has 13 residues. The CDR3 is CASSQRGNQPQHF. Here the CDR3 DNA reads TGTGCCAGTAGCCAACGGGGGAATCAGCCCCAGCATTTT.